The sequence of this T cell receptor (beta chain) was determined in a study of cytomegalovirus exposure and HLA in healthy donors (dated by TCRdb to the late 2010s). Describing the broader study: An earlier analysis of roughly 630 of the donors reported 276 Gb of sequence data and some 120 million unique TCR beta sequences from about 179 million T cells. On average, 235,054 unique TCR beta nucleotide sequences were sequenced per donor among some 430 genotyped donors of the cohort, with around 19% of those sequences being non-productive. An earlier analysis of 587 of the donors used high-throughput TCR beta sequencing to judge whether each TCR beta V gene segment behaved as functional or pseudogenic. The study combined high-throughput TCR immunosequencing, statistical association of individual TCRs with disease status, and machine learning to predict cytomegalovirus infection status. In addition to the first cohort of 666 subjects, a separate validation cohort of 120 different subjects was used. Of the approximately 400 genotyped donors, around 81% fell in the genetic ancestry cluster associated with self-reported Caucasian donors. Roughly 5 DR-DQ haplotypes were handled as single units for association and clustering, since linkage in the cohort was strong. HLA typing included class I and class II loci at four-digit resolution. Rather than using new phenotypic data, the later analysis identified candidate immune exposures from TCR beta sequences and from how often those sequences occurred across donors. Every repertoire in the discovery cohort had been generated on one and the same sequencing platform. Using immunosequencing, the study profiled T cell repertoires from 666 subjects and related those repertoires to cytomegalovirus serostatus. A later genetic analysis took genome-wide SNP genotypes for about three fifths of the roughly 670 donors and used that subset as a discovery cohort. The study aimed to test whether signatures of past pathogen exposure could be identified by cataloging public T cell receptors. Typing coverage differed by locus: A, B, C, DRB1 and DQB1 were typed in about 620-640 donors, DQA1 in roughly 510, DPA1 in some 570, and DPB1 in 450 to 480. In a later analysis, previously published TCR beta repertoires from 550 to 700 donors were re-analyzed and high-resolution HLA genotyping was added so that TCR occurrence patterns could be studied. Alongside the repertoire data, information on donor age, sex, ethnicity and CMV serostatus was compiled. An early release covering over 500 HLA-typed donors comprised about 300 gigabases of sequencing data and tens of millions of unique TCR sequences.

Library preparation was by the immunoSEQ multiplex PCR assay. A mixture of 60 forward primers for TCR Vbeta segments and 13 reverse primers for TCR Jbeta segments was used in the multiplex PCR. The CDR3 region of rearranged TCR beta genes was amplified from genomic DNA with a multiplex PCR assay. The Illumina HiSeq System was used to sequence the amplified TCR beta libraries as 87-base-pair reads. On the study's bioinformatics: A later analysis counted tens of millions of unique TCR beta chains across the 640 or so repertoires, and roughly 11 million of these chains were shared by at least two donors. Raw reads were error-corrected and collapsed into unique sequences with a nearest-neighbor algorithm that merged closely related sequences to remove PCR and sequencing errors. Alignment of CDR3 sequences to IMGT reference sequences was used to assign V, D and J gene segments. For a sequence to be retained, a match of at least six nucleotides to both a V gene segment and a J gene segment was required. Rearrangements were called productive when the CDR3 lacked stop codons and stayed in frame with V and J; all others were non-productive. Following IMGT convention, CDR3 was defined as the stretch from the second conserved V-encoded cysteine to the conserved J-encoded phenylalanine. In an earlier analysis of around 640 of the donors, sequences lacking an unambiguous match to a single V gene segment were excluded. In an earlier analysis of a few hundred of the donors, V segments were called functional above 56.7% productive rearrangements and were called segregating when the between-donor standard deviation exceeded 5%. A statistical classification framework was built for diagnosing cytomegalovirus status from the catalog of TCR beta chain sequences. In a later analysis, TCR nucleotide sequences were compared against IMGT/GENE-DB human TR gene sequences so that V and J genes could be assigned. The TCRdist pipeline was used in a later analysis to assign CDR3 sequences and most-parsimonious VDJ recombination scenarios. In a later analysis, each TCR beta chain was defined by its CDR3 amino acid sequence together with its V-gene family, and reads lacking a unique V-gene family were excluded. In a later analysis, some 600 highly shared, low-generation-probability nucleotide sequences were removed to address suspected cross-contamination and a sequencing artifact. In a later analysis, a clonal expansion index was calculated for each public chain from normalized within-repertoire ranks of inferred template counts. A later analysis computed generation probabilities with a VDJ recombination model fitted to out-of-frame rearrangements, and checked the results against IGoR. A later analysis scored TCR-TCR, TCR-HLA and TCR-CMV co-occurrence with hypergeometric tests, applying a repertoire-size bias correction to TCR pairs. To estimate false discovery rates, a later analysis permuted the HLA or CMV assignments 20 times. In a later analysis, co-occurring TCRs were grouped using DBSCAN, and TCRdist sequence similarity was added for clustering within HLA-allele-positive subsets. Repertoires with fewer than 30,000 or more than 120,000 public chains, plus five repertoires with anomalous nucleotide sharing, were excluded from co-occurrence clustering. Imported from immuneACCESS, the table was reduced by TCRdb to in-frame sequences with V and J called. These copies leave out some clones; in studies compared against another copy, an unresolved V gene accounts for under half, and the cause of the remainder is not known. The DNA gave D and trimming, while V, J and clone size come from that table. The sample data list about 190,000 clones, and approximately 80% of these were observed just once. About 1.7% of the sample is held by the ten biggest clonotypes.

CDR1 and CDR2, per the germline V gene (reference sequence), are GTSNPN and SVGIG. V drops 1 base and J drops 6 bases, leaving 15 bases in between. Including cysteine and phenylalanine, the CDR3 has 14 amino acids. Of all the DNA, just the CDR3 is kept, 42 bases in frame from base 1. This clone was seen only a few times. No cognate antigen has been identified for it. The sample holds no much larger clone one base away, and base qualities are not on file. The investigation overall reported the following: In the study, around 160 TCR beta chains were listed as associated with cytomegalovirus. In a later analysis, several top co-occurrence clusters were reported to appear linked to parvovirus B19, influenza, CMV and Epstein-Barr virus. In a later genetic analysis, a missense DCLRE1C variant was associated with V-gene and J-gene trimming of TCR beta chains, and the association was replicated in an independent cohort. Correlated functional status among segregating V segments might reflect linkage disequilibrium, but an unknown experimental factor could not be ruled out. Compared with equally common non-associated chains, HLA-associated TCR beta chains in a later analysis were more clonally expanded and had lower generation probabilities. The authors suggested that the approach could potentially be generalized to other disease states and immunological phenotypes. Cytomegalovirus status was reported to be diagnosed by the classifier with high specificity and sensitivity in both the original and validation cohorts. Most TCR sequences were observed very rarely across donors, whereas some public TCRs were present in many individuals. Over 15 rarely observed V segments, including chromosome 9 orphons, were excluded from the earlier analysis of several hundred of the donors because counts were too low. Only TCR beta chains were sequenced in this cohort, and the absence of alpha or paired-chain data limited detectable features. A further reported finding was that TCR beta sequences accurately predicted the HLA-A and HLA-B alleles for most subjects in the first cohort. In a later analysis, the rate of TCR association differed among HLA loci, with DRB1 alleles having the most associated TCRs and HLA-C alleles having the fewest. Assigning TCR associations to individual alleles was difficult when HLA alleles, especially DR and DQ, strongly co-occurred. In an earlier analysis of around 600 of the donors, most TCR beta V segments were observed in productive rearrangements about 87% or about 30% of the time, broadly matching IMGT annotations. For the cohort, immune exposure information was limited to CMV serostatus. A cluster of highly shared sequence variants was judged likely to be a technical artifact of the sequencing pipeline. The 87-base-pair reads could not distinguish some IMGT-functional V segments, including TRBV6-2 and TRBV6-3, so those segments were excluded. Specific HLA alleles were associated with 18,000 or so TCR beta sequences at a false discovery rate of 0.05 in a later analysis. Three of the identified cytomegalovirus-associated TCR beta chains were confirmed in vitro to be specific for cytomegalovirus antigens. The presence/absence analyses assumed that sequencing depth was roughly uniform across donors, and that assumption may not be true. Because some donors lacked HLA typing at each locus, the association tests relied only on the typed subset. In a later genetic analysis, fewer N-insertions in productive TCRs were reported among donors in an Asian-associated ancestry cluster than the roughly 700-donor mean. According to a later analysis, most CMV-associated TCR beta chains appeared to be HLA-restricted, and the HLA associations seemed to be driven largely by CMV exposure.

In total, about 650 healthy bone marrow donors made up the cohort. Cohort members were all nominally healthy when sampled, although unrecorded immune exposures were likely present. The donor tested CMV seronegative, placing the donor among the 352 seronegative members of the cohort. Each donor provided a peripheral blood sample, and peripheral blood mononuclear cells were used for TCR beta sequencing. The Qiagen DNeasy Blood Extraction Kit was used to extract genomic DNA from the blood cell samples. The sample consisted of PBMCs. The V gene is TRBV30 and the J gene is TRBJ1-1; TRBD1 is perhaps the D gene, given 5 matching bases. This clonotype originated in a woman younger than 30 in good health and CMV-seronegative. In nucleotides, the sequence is TGTGCCTGGAGTGCACTTTGGGGGGGTGCTGAAGCTTTCTTT. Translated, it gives CAWSALWGGAEAFF.